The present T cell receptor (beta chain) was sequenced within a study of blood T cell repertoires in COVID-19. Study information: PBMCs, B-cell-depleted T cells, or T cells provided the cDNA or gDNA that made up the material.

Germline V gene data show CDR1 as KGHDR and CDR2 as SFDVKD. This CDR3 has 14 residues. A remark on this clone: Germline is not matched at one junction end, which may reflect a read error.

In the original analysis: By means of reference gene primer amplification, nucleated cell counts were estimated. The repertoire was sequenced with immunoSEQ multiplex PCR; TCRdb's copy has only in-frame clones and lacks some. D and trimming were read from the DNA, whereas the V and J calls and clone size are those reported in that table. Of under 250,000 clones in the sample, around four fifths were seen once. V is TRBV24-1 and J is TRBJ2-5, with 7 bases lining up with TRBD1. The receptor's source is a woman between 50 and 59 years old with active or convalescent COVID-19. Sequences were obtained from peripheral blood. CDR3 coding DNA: TGTGCCACCGGTGACAGGGCCTACCAAGAGACCCAGTACTTC. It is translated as CATGDRAYQETQYF.